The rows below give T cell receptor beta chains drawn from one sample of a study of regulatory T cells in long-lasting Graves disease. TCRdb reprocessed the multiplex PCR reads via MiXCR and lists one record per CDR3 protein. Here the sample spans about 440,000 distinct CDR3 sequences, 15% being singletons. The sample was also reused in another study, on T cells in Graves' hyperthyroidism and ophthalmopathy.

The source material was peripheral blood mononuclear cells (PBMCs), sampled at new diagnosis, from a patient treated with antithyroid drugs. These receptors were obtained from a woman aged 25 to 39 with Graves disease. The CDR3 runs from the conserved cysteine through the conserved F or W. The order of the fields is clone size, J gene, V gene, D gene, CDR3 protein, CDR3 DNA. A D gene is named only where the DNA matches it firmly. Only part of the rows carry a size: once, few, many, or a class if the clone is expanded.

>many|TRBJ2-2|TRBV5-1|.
CASKEGPTGELFF
TGCGCCAGCAAGGAGGGACCCACCGGGGAGCTGTTTTTT
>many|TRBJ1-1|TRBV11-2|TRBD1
CASSPRTGTNTEAFF
TGTGCCAGCAGCCCGAGGACAGGGACGAACACTGAAGCTTTCTTT
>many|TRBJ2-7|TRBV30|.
CAWITRGYSYEQYF
TGTGCCTGGATAACAAGGGGCTACTCCTACGAGCAGTACTTC
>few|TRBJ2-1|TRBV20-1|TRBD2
CSASPVWRESGHEQFF
TGCAGTGCTAGCCCCGTGTGGCGGGAGAGCGGGCATGAGCAGTTCTTC
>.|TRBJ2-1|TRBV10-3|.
CAISELGGYNEQFF
TGTGCCATCAGTGAGTTGGGGGGCTACAATGAGCAGTTCTTC
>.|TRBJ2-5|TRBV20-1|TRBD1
CSARSRGRETQYF
TGCAGTGCTAGGTCCAGGGGGCGCGAGACCCAGTACTTC
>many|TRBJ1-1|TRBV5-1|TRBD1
CASSLVGTDAGGAFF
TGCGCCAGCAGCTTGGTCGGGACAGACGCTGGGGGAGCTTTCTTT
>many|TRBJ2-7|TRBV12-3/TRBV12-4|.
CASRPFGGTHEQYF
TGTGCCAGCAGGCCCTTCGGAGGGACCCACGAGCAGTACTTC
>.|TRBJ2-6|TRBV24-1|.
CATSLRARESSGANVLTF
TGTGCCACCAGCTTACGGGCGAGGGAGAGCTCTGGGGCCAACGTCCTGACTTTC
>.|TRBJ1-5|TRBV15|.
CATSRDKWQHNQPQHF
TGTGCCACCAGCAGAGATAAGTGGCAGCACAATCAGCCCCAGCATTTT
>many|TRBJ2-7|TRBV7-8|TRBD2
CASSLTSGRALLAVYEQYF
TGTGCCAGCAGCTTAACTAGCGGGAGGGCCCTCCTCGCTGTCTACGAGCAGTACTTC
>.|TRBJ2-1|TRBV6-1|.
CASGTGQRYNEQFF
TGTGCCAGCGGTACAGGGCAGCGTTACAATGAGCAGTTCTTC
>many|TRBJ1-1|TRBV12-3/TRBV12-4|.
CASTKTGSMNTEAFF
TGTGCCAGCACCAAGACGGGATCTATGAACACTGAAGCTTTCTTT
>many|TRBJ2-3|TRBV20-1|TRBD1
CSAPIRDRATDTQYF
TGCAGTGCTCCCATCCGGGACAGAGCCACAGATACGCAGTATTTT
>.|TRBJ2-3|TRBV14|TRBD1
CASRLQGRTDTQYF
TGTGCCAGCAGGTTACAGGGGCGCACAGATACGCAGTATTTT
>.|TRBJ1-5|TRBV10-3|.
CAISESEGMRTQHF
TGTGCCATCAGTGAGTCTGAGGGCATGAGGACTCAGCATTTT
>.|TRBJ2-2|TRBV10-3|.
CAIRTRDTGELFF
TGTGCCATCAGAACTAGGGACACCGGGGAGCTGTTTTTT
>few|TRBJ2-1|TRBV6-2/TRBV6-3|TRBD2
CASSEIKGTSGVAGEQFF
TGTGCCAGCAGTGAAATTAAAGGGACTAGCGGGGTGGCGGGGGAGCAGTTCTTC
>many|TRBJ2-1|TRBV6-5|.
CASSYSLTGSINEQFF
TGTGCCAGCAGTTACTCTCTGACAGGATCGATCAATGAGCAGTTCTTC
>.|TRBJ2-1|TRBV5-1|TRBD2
CASSTSGTSGYNEQFF
TGCGCCAGCAGCACATCGGGGACTAGCGGTTACAATGAGCAGTTCTTC
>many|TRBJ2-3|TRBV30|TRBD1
CAWSVGTGRPDTQYF
TGTGCCTGGAGTGTGGGGACAGGGCGTCCAGATACGCAGTATTTT
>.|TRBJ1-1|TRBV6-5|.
CASSYSTRAEAFF
TGTGCCAGCAGTTACTCGACCCGCGCTGAAGCTTTCTTT
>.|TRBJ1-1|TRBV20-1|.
CSASVVRTRTEAFF
TGCAGTGCTAGTGTGGTCAGAACGCGGACTGAAGCTTTCTTT